A selection of T cell receptor beta chains follows, all from one sample in a study of cytomegalovirus exposure and HLA in healthy donors. Libraries were prepared by immunoSEQ multiplex PCR; TCRdb keeps only in-frame clonotypes and omits some of them. The sample carries 95,000 to 150,000 clones, about 80% recorded once. Sequencing input: PBMCs. The receptor set was obtained from a woman aged 40 to 55 in good health and CMV-seropositive. CDR3s include the opening cysteine and the closing phenylalanine or tryptophan. The order of the fields is D gene, V gene, clone size, J gene, CDR3 protein, CDR3 DNA. D genes are given only for firm matches. Size is omitted from some rows. Given values are once, few, many or a class for expanded clones.

NA	TRBV11-2	NA	TRBJ2-7	CASSFWGSSYEQYF	TGTGCCAGCAGCTTCTGGGGCAGCTCCTACGAGCAGTACTTC
TRBD1	TRBV29-1	few	TRBJ2-2	CSVVGDRGAGELFF	TGCAGCGTTGTAGGGGACAGGGGAGCCGGGGAGCTGTTTTTT
TRBD1	TRBV5-8	NA	TRBJ1-5	CASSSGGNNQPQHF	TGTGCCAGCAGCTCAGGGGGGAACAATCAGCCCCAGCATTTT
TRBD1	TRBV5-1	NA	TRBJ2-7	CASSFTGQGIDEQYF	TGCGCCAGCAGCTTCACTGGACAGGGGATTGACGAGCAGTACTTC
NA	TRBV25-1	NA	TRBJ1-1	CASSERGTEAFF	TGTGCCAGCAGTGAAAGGGGGACAGAAGCTTTCTTT
NA	TRBV30	NA	TRBJ2-2	CAWSRDDTGELFF	TGTGCCTGGTCCAGGGATGACACCGGGGAGCTGTTTTTT
NA	TRBV1	NA	TRBJ2-7	CTSSQDAYSGLSYEQYF	TGCACCAGCAGCCAAGATGCTTATAGCGGACTATCCTACGAGCAGTACTTC
NA	TRBV5-8	few	TRBJ1-2	CASSLGGKPYGYTF	TGTGCCAGCAGCTTGGGAGGCAAGCCCTATGGCTACACCTTC
NA	TRBV7-2	NA	TRBJ2-7	CASSPSGSEQYF	TGTGCCAGCAGCCCATCAGGTTCCGAGCAGTACTTC
NA	TRBV18	NA	TRBJ1-4	CASSPRDQAGEKLFF	TGTGCCAGCTCACCGAGGGACCAAGCGGGTGAAAAACTGTTTTTT
TRBD2	TRBV10-1	NA	TRBJ2-5	CASSEPGLAGELGQETQYF	TGCGCCAGCAGTGAGCCGGGACTAGCGGGAGAGCTGGGCCAAGAGACCCAGTACTTC
TRBD2	TRBV6-6	NA	TRBJ2-2	CASSPSGGGNTGELFF	TGTGCCAGCAGCCCCTCGGGGGGAGGGAACACCGGGGAGCTGTTTTTT
TRBD1	TRBV6-1	NA	TRBJ2-7	CASIPQGASYEQYF	TGTGCCAGCATCCCACAGGGGGCTAGCTACGAGCAGTACTTC
NA	TRBV15	NA	TRBJ2-7	CATSRGEGGRQYF	TGTGCCACCAGCAGAGGGGAAGGTGGGAGGCAGTACTTC
TRBD2	TRBV4-1	NA	TRBJ2-2	CASSQKAGGADTGELFF	TGCGCCAGCAGCCAAAAGGCCGGGGGGGCCGACACCGGGGAGCTGTTTTTT
TRBD2	TRBV27	NA	TRBJ2-7	CASRPGGGDFSEQYF	TGTGCCAGCAGACCCGGGGGGGGAGATTTCTCCGAGCAGTACTTC
TRBD2	TRBV7-2	few	TRBJ2-1	CASIPGVRAGGGNEQFF	TGTGCCAGCATCCCAGGGGTCCGGGCGGGAGGGGGGAATGAGCAGTTCTTC
NA	TRBV5-1	NA	TRBJ1-6	CASSLAAEHNSPLHF	TGCGCCAGCAGCTTGGCCGCCGAGCATAATTCACCCCTCCACTTT
TRBD2	TRBV5-1	NA	TRBJ2-7	CASSLDGRSYEQYF	TGCGCCAGCAGCTTGGACGGGAGGTCCTACGAGCAGTACTTC
NA	TRBV5-4	NA	TRBJ1-2	CASSSERRDGYTF	TGTGCCAGCAGCTCGGAGAGGCGAGATGGCTACACCTTC
TRBD2	TRBV5-6	few	TRBJ2-1	CASSLFGTGGDDEQFF	TGTGCCAGCAGCTTGTTCGGAACGGGAGGTGACGATGAGCAGTTCTTC
NA	TRBV5-4	NA	TRBJ1-1	CASSLDGGITEAFF	TGTGCCAGCAGCTTGGACGGGGGGATCACTGAAGCTTTCTTT
TRBD2	TRBV19	NA	TRBJ2-3	CASSISGGGAPDTQYF	TGTGCCAGTAGTATAAGCGGCGGGGGGGCCCCAGATACGCAGTATTTT
TRBD2	TRBV7-3	NA	TRBJ2-1	CASSLVRRERSNEQFF	TGTGCCAGCAGCTTAGTCAGGCGGGAGCGCTCCAATGAGCAGTTCTTC
TRBD2	TRBV7-8	NA	TRBJ2-3	CASSLGTSGRVNTDTQYF	TGTGCCAGCAGCCTCGGGACTAGCGGGAGAGTAAACACAGATACGCAGTATTTT
NA	TRBV10-3	NA	TRBJ2-3	CAISEGVGADTQYF	TGTGCCATCAGTGAGGGAGTGGGAGCAGATACGCAGTATTTT
NA	TRBV5-8	few	TRBJ1-2	CASSHVGGYGYTF	TGTGCCAGCAGCCACGTGGGGGGGTATGGCTACACCTTC
NA	TRBV7-9	NA	TRBJ1-4	CASSLTGLGSEKLFF	TGTGCCAGCAGCTTAACGGGTCTCGGTAGTGAAAAACTGTTTTTT
TRBD1	TRBV2	NA	TRBJ1-2	CASSPQGGPHGGYTF	TGTGCCAGCAGTCCTCAGGGGGGCCCTCATGGGGGCTACACCTTC
TRBD1	TRBV9	NA	TRBJ2-3	CASSVTGATDTQYF	TGTGCCAGCAGCGTTACAGGGGCCACAGATACGCAGTATTTT
TRBD1	TRBV9	NA	TRBJ1-2	CASSVAVDRGQDGYTF	TGTGCCAGCAGCGTAGCCGTGGACAGGGGGCAGGATGGCTACACCTTC
TRBD2	TRBV5-1	NA	TRBJ2-4	CASSLAGLVGIQYF	TGCGCCAGCAGCTTGGCGGGACTAGTGGGCATTCAGTACTTC
NA	TRBV11-2	many	TRBJ2-1	CASSSSANEQFF	TGTGCCAGCAGCTCGAGCGCCAATGAGCAGTTCTTC
TRBD2	TRBV4-1	NA	TRBJ2-1	CASTKEPTGTRNANEQFF	TGCGCCAGCACTAAAGAGCCCACCGGGACTAGGAATGCCAATGAGCAGTTCTTC
NA	TRBV5-1	NA	TRBJ2-7	CASSLEGATSGGSYEQYF	TGCGCCAGCAGCTTGGAGGGGGCGACAAGCGGGGGCTCCTACGAGCAGTACTTC
NA	TRBV7-2	NA	TRBJ1-5	CASSSYGHFQPQHF	TGTGCCAGCAGCTCTTACGGACATTTTCAGCCCCAGCATTTT
NA	TRBV7-2	NA	TRBJ1-1	CASSPTPGYTEAFF	TGTGCCAGCAGTCCGACCCCGGGGTACACTGAAGCTTTCTTT
NA	TRBV18	NA	TRBJ2-5	CASSPRLGTETQYF	TGTGCCAGCTCACCCCGACTAGGAACCGAGACCCAGTACTTC
TRBD2	TRBV5-1	NA	TRBJ2-2	CASSLGGTSGTGELFF	TGCGCCAGCAGCTTGGGAGGGACTAGCGGCACCGGGGAGCTGTTTTTT
NA	TRBV6-1	few	TRBJ1-1	CASRERNTEAFF	TGTGCCAGCAGGGAGAGAAACACTGAAGCTTTCTTT
TRBD2	TRBV4-3	NA	TRBJ2-7	CASSQDEGGRGEQYF	TGCGCCAGCAGCCAAGATGAGGGAGGGCGGGGTGAGCAGTACTTC
TRBD1	TRBV6-1	NA	TRBJ1-2	CASSNTGETEGYTF	TGTGCCAGCAGTAACACAGGGGAGACGGAAGGCTACACCTTC
TRBD2	TRBV2	NA	TRBJ2-5	CASSPRTSGGAVETQYF	TGTGCCAGCAGTCCTCGGACTAGCGGGGGAGCCGTAGAGACCCAGTACTTC
NA	TRBV4-3	NA	TRBJ1-6	CASNPGQLYNSPLHF	TGCGCCAGCAACCCAGGACAGCTTTATAATTCACCCCTCCACTTT
TRBD2	TRBV4-1	NA	TRBJ2-3	CASSQGLSGGTDTQYF	TGCGCCAGCAGCCAGGGACTTAGCGGGGGCACAGATACGCAGTATTTT
TRBD2	TRBV2	NA	TRBJ2-7	CASNVGGSPLYEQYF	TGTGCCAGCAATGTGGGCGGGAGCCCCCTCTACGAGCAGTACTTC
TRBD2	TRBV2	once	TRBJ2-5	CASSPGLAGVEGETQYF	TGTGCCAGCAGCCCCGGACTAGCGGGGGTAGAGGGAGAGACCCAGTACTTC
TRBD1	TRBV5-5	NA	TRBJ1-4	CASRGQFNEKLFF	TGTGCCAGCAGGGGACAGTTTAATGAAAAACTGTTTTTT
NA	TRBV14	once	TRBJ2-7	CASSQAGLYEQYF	TGTGCCAGCAGCCAAGCTGGACTATACGAGCAGTACTTC
NA	TRBV19	NA	TRBJ1-1	CASSREGLDTEAFF	TGTGCCAGTAGTCGGGAGGGTCTAGACACTGAAGCTTTCTTT
TRBD1	TRBV5-1	few	TRBJ1-4	CASSLGIRTGGNEKLFF	TGCGCCAGCAGCTTGGGGATCAGGACAGGGGGGAATGAAAAACTGTTTTTT
NA	TRBV27	NA	TRBJ1-2	CASSPGYGYTF	TGTGCCAGCAGTCCCGGCTATGGCTACACCTTC